This T cell receptor beta chain comes out of a study of identical twins. Germline CDR1 reads DFQATT; CDR2 reads SNEGSKA (reference sequence). This CDR3 spans 17 amino acids. With V trimmed by 3 bases and J by 0 bases, 7 bases remained unmatched. From the 5' RACE reads, TCRdb called clonotypes with MiXCR, one entry per CDR3 protein. The sample holds around 550,000 distinct CDR3 sequences, roughly 15% seen once. Overall study results and limits: Donors were not followed over many years; analysis was cross-sectional. Abundant beta clonotypes from cord blood bore fewer insertions; memory repertoires lacked this pattern.

With respect to this clonotype: Its antigen is not identified.

Separately, the same data were catalogued under a study of yellow fever vaccine responses in identical twins.

This receptor was identified in a woman between 18 and 30 years old in good health. The chain carries TRBV20-1 and TRBJ2-1, with TRBD2 matching 11 bases. Source material: CD4+ T cells sorted from blood. CDR3 in amino acids: CSARRLAGGISYNEQFF. As DNA, the CDR3 is TGCAGTGCTAGGCGTCTAGCGGGAGGTATCTCCTACAATGAGCAGTTCTTC.